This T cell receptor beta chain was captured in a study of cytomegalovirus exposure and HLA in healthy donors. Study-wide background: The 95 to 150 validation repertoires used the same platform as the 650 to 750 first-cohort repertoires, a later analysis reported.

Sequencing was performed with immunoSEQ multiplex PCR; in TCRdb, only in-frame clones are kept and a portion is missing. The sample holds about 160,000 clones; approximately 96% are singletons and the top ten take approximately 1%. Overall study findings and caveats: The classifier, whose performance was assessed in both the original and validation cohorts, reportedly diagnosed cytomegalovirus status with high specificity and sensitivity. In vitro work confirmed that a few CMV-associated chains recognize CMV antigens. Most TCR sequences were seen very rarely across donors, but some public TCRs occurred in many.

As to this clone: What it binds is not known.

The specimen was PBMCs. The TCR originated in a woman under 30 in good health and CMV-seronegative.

The CDR3: CASSPGGSENEQYF. CDR3 nucleotide sequence: TGTGCCAGCAGCCCCGGAGGGAGTGAAAACGAGCAGTACTTC. The V and J genes are TRBV7-2 and TRBJ2-7, with D possibly being TRBD2 (6 bases). The germline V gene encodes CDR1 SGHTA and CDR2 FQGNSA. V lost 5 bases and J 5 bases, leaving 16 bases between the germline ends. This CDR3 comprises 14 residues.